This T cell receptor (beta chain) was identified during a study of Tregs in tolerant kidney transplant recipients. Whole-study context: Mixed chimerism was transient after nonmyeloablative marrow transplants from related graft donors. Study-level points and caveats: Some patients' samples used different primers over time, so nucleotide sequences weren't comparable. The most relevant donor-specific Treg TCRbeta repertoire apparently came from expansion with activated donor B cells.

Unstimulated regulatory T cells (CD4+CD25+CD127-), CD4+CD25- non-regulatory cells, CD4 and CD8 cells were FACS-sorted from thawed PBMCs. Worth noting for this clone: Its cognate antigen is unknown.

In germline, CDR1 is LNHNV, CDR2 YYDKDF (reference sequence). The CDR3 has 17 amino acids. Deletions cut 3 bases from V and 0 bases from J, with 12 bases between. The repertoire was sequenced with immunoSEQ multiplex PCR; TCRdb's copy has only in-frame clones and lacks some. The sample has about 110,000 clones, around 90% seen once. The sample was CD4+ T cells from blood, taken before the transplant. The chain joins TRBV15 to TRBJ2-6; weak D call: TRBD2 (5 bases). The clonotype comes from a human donor who received a combined kidney and bone marrow transplant. CDR3 DNA: TGTGCCACCAGCAGGTGGGCCACTAGCTCTGGGGCCAACGTCCTGACTTTC. Protein sequence: CATSRWATSSGANVLTF.